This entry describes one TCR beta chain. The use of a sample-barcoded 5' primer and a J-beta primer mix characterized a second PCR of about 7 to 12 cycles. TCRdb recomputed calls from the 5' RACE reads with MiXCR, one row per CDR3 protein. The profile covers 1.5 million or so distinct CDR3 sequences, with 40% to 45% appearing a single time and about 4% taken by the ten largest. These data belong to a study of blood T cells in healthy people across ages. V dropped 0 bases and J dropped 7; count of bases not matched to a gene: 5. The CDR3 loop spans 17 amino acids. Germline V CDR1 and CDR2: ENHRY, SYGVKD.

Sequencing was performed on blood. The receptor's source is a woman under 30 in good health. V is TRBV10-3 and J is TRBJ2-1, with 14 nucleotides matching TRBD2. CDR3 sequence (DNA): TGTGCCATCAGTGAGTCGGGACTAGCGGGAGCGTATAATGAGCAGTTCTTC. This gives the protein CAISESGLAGAYNEQFF.